The present TCR beta chain was sequenced within a study of blood T cells in healthy people across ages. The study's findings and limits: It was the long-lived donors that had more naive CD4+ cells and higher diversity than aged donors. Without sorted subsets, naive and antigen-experienced compartments could not be conclusively compared.

Of note for this clonotype: The antigen is not known.

For the second PCR, which ran for roughly 6 to 12 cycles, a sample-barcoded 5' primer and a J-beta primer mix were used. A 12-random-nucleotide template-switch adaptor tagged each cDNA molecule. TCRdb called the 5' RACE reads again in MiXCR, with one record for every CDR3 protein. The table lists 1.5 million to 2 million distinct CDR3 sequences, 28% of them singletons, with more than 6% in the top ten. Germline CDR1 is SGHDN and CDR2 is FVKESK. CDR3 length equals 12 residues. V lost 4 bases and J lost 9, with 10 bases in between. Peripheral blood from each donor was collected in a volume of 8 to 10 milliliters.

The sequence was collected from a woman younger than 45 in good health. The sample comprised blood. The chain joins TRBV14 to TRBJ2-1, with D unclear. The CDR3 region is CASSPSLREQFF. The CDR3 nucleotides read TGTGCCAGCAGCCCATCACTCCGTGAGCAGTTCTTC.